Reported below is one T cell receptor (beta chain). The record originates from a study of blood T cell repertoires in COVID-19. The V gene end was trimmed by 5 bases and the J gene end by 7 bases; junction bases not matched to a gene: 3. Germline V gene lookup returns CDR1 LNHDA and CDR2 SQIVND (reference sequence). The CDR3 is 13 amino acids. Only in-frame clones appear in the TCRdb table, and some are missing; sequencing was by immunoSEQ multiplex PCR. The data hold 150,000 to 200,000 clones, with more than 80% observed a single time. The sequenced sample was peripheral blood. The chain couples TRBV19 to TRBJ2-1; 9 positions agree with TRBD2. This receptor was obtained from a woman aged 55-70 years with COVID-19, enrolled during active disease. The CDR3 sequence: CASSVAGVNEQFF. CDR3 bases: TGTGCCAGTAGTGTAGCGGGGGTGAATGAGCAGTTCTTC.